This TCR beta chain was observed in a study of human T cells and chemical hapten exposure. Study findings and constraints: With patch test score, the counts of PT1 expanded TCRs showed a positive correlation.

Noted time point: pre-sensitization, week 0. Indicated treatment: therapeutic diphenylcyclopropenone sensitization with weekly scalp DPC. Trimming at V came to 3 bases and at J to 6 bases, leaving 8 bases not matched to a gene. The CDR3 runs 14 residues. In germline, CDR1 is SQVTM, CDR2 ANQGSEA. MiXCR was run by TCRdb on the RACE reads, yielding one entry per CDR3 protein. The sample holds about 300,000 distinct CDR3 sequences, 4.5% to 7% seen once. This clonotype was counted only a few times. As yet, its antigen is unknown. The sequences come from whole blood, collected in connection with sensitization to the hapten diphenylcyclopropenone (DPC). The receptor was isolated from a woman under 30 with alopecia areata. Some clones in this sample may be carry-over from other donors' samples. This chain joins TRBV29-1 and TRBJ1-2; 9 bases are shared with TRBD1. The CDR3 is CSVEGTGRLDGYTF. DNA for the CDR3: TGCAGCGTTGAGGGGACAGGGCGGTTGGATGGCTACACCTTC.